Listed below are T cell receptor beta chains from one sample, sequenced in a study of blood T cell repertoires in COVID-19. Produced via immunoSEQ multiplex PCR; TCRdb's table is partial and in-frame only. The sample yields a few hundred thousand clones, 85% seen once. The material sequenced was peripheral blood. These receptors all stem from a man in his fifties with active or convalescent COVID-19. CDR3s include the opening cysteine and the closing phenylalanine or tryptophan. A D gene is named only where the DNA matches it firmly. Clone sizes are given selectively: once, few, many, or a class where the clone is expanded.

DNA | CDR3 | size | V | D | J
TGTGCCAGCGGTAGGAGGGTTGAGGGCAATCAGCCCCAGCATTTT | CASGRRVEGNQPQHF | few | TRBV19 | NA | TRBJ1-5
TGTGCCAGCAGTTTAGCCCTTCGGAGCACCATATATTTT | CASSLALRSTIYF | NA | TRBV12-3/TRBV12-4 | NA | TRBJ1-3
TGTGCCAGCAGCTTATCCGGGAGTCCAGATACGCAGTATTTT | CASSLSGSPDTQYF | NA | TRBV7-3 | NA | TRBJ2-3
TGTGCCATCAGTGATATGCTTTACGGGGATTATGGCTACACCTTC | CAISDMLYGDYGYTF | NA | TRBV10-3 | NA | TRBJ1-2
TGTGCCAGCAGTTCGACAGGGTCAGCTAACTATGGCTACACCTTC | CASSSTGSANYGYTF | once | TRBV6-5 | TRBD1 | TRBJ1-2
TGCGCCAGCAGCCTCGCCGGGGATCAGCCCCAGCATTTT | CASSLAGDQPQHF | NA | TRBV4-1 | NA | TRBJ1-5
TGTGCCAGCAGTGATAGCAGGGCTCAGCCCCAGCATTTT | CASSDSRAQPQHF | NA | TRBV6-2/TRBV6-3 | NA | TRBJ1-5
TGTGCCACCAGCAGAGGAGTTTTTGACGGGGACACTGAAGCTTTCTTT | CATSRGVFDGDTEAFF | few | TRBV15 | NA | TRBJ1-1
TGCGCCAGCAGCCGGACAGGGGCCGATGACTACGAGCAGTACTTC | CASSRTGADDYEQYF | NA | TRBV5-1 | TRBD1 | TRBJ2-7
TGTGCCAGCAGCTTAACGCAGGGCAGGGGAAACACCATATATTTT | CASSLTQGRGNTIYF | NA | TRBV13 | NA | TRBJ1-3
TGTGCCTGGAGTGGGGGGGAGAATTCACCCCTCCACTTT | CAWSGGENSPLHF | NA | TRBV30 | NA | TRBJ1-6
TGTGCCAGCAGCTTCGGCGGGGAGCTGTTTTTT | CASSFGGELFF | NA | TRBV5-4 | NA | TRBJ2-2
TGTGCCAGCTCACCTTACCGGGACAGGGGAGGGGAGACCCAGTACTTC | CASSPYRDRGGETQYF | NA | TRBV18 | TRBD1 | TRBJ2-5
TGTGCCAGTAGTTCCCAGTCCGGGGACTCTGGGGCCAACGTCCTGACTTTC | CASSSQSGDSGANVLTF | NA | TRBV19 | NA | TRBJ2-6
TGTGCCACCAGTTGGCCGAATGAGCAGTTCTTC | CATSWPNEQFF | once | TRBV24-1 | NA | TRBJ2-1
TGCGCCAGCAGCTTATCGGGACAGGGGGCGAACACCGGGGAGCTGTTTTTT | CASSLSGQGANTGELFF | NA | TRBV5-1 | TRBD1 | TRBJ2-2
TGTGCCAGTAGTTTTCGACAGGCGCTGAGCTCCTACGAGCAGTACTTC | CASSFRQALSSYEQYF | NA | TRBV19 | NA | TRBJ2-7
TGTGCCAGCAGCTTAACGGGGACTAGCGGGAGGGTAGAGCAGTACTTC | CASSLTGTSGRVEQYF | few | TRBV7-6 | TRBD2 | TRBJ2-7
TGTGCCAGCAGGGACAGGGACACTGAAGCTTTCTTT | CASRDRDTEAFF | NA | TRBV19 | TRBD1 | TRBJ1-1
TGTGCCAGCCGAGGGGGGGGCACTGAAGCTTTCTTT | CASRGGGTEAFF | NA | TRBV19 | NA | TRBJ1-1
TGTGCCAGCAGTTTTCGACTTCTCACAGATACGCAGTATTTT | CASSFRLLTDTQYF | once | TRBV28 | NA | TRBJ2-3
TGTGCCAGCAGCGTTCAAATGGGAGCCGGGGAGCTGTTTTTT | CASSVQMGAGELFF | NA | TRBV9 | NA | TRBJ2-2
TGTGCCAGCAATCGGCGGGACGGGGCAGATACGCAGTATTTT | CASNRRDGADTQYF | NA | TRBV6-5 | NA | TRBJ2-3
TGCGCCAGCAGAGGGGCTGACACTGAAGCTTTCTTT | CASRGADTEAFF | once | TRBV5-1 | NA | TRBJ1-1
TGTGCCAGCAGCGCCGAACTAGCGACAAGATACAATGAGCAGTTCTTC | CASSAELATRYNEQFF | NA | TRBV9 | TRBD2 | TRBJ2-1
TGTGCCTGGACAGTGCTCACTGAAGCTTTCTTT | CAWTVLTEAFF | NA | TRBV30 | NA | TRBJ1-1
TGTGCCAGCAGCTTGCTTGACTGGAATGAGCAGTTCTTC | CASSLLDWNEQFF | NA | TRBV7-2 | NA | TRBJ2-1
TGCGCCAGCAGCCAAGTGGAGGGTAGTACGGGCTACACCTTC | CASSQVEGSTGYTF | once | TRBV4-3 | NA | TRBJ1-2
TGCGCCAGCAGCCAAGATTGGGCGGGAGGGACCCAAGAGACCCAGTACTTC | CASSQDWAGGTQETQYF | NA | TRBV4-1 | TRBD2 | TRBJ2-5
TGCGCCAGCAGCTTGTTAGTCATGAACACTGAAGCTTTCTTT | CASSLLVMNTEAFF | NA | TRBV5-1 | NA | TRBJ1-1
TGTGCCAGCAGCCACGCCTCTGGGGCATACGGTATTCAAGAGACCCAGTACTTC | CASSHASGAYGIQETQYF | NA | TRBV7-8 | NA | TRBJ2-5
TGTGCCAGCCGTATCTGGGACAAATCTGAAGCTTTCTTT | CASRIWDKSEAFF | NA | TRBV12-3/TRBV12-4 | NA | TRBJ1-1
TGTGCCAGCAGTTTATCCAGGGATACGCAGTATTTT | CASSLSRDTQYF | NA | TRBV27 | NA | TRBJ2-3
TGTGCCAGCAGCGGGCGCCCGTCCCAGCATTTT | CASSGRPSQHF | NA | TRBV11-3 | NA | TRBJ1-5
TGTGCCAGCAGTCAGGGGGGTGGCGGCTATGGCTACACCTTC | CASSQGGGGYGYTF | NA | TRBV7-8 | TRBD1 | TRBJ1-2
TGTGCCAGCTCACGAGGGGACAGCCCTAACTATGGCTACACCTTC | CASSRGDSPNYGYTF | NA | TRBV18 | TRBD1 | TRBJ1-2
TGTGCCAGCTCACGCGGGGGCCAAGAGACCCAGTACTTC | CASSRGGQETQYF | NA | TRBV18 | TRBD2 | TRBJ2-5
TGTGCCAGCTCACCGGACGGGCGGAGTCAGGGGATGGGTTCACCCCTCCACTTT | CASSPDGRSQGMGSPLHF | NA | TRBV18 | NA | TRBJ1-6